A single sample gave rise to the 25 T cell receptor beta chains below, sequenced in a study of blood T cell repertoires in COVID-19. The data were produced by immunoSEQ multiplex PCR, yet TCRdb's version contains in-frame clones alone and is incomplete. The data contain approximately 210,000 clones, around 92% of them seen just once; the ten biggest clones take up around 8%. The specimen sequenced was PBMCs or T cells enriched from blood (not recorded which). The origin of the receptors is a woman under 30 who had recovered from COVID-19.

This chain joins TRBV4-1 and TRBJ1-4; D gene unclear. Trimming took 1 base from V and 7 from J, leaving 16 bases between them. CDR1 and CDR2 (germline): MGHRA, YSYEKL. The CDR3 totals 16 residues. The CDR3 sequence is CASSQVKTESIEKLFF. The CDR3 DNA sequence: TGCGCCAGCAGCCAAGTGAAAACAGAAAGTATTGAAAAACTGTTTTTT.

This rearrangement joins TRBV28 to TRBJ1-1; 8 nucleotides line up with TRBD1. The length of the CDR3 is 15 residues. After removal of 3 bases from V and 1 base from J, the junction contained 4 bases not matched to a gene. Germline CDR1 is MDHEN and CDR2 is SYDVKM. The CDR3 DNA is TGTGCCAGCAGTTTGGGGACAGGAGAGAACACTGAAGCTTTCTTT. Amino acid sequence: CASSLGTGENTEAFF.

The rearrangement uses TRBV5-4 and TRBJ2-3, with TRBD1 matching over 9 bases. The J segment lost 3 bases and the V segment lost 1 base, leaving 6 bases of the junction unmatched. Germline V lookup: CDR1 SGHNT, CDR2 YYREEE (reference sequence). The CDR3 runs to 16 residues. Here the CDR3 reads CASSLFWTGATDTQYF. The CDR3 region has the DNA TGTGCCAGCAGCTTGTTCTGGACAGGGGCAACAGATACGCAGTATTTT.

The chain uses TRBV19 and TRBJ1-2; D gene uncertain. Trimming took off 8 bases at V and 4 bases at J, with 17 bases between the two ends. Germline loops: CDR1 LNHDA, CDR2 SQIVND (reference sequence). This CDR3 region has 14 residues. CDR3: CASLGPGRPYGYTF. As DNA, the CDR3 is TGTGCCAGTCTAGGCCCCGGCAGACCCTATGGCTACACCTTC. The variable domain in full, with the rest retrieved from reference TRBV19 and TRBJ1-2, is DGGITQSPKYLFRKEGQNVTLSCEQNLNHDAMYWYRQDPGQGLRLIYYSQIVNDFQKGDIAEGYSVSREKKESFPLTVTSAQKNPTAFYLCASLGPGRPYGYTFGSGTRLTVV.

V and J are TRBV28 and TRBJ1-2; D call uncertain. Germline assignment: CDR1 MDHEN and CDR2 SYDVKM. The CDR3 has 11 residues. Between the trimmed V and J ends, which lost 5 bases and 7 bases, there was a span of 8 bases. CDR3 sequence: CASSPPGGYTF. In nucleotides, the CDR3 is TGTGCCAGCAGTCCCCCGGGTGGCTACACCTTC.

This rearrangement joins TRBV5-8 to TRBJ1-5; 7 bases align to TRBD1. The germline CDR1 and CDR2 sequences are SGHTS and YDEGEE. The J segment lost 5 bases and the V segment lost 4 bases, leaving 9 bases of the junction unmatched. The CDR3 sequence is 15 residues long. The CDR3 DNA follows: TGTGCCAGCAGCCCCGGGCCAGGGGGGTATCAGCCCCAGCATTTT. It translates to CASSPGPGGYQPQHF.

The V and J genes are TRBV7-9 and TRBJ2-3; 7 bases match TRBD1. V lost 5 bases and J lost 4; bases outside the gene matches: 15. The germline V gene encodes CDR1 SEHNR and CDR2 FQNEAQ (reference sequence). The CDR3 extends over 17 amino acids. The CDR3 nucleotides are TGTGCCAGCAGCACAATCCCGGGACAGATGGGTTCAGATACGCAGTATTTT. Translated: CASSTIPGQMGSDTQYF.

The chain links TRBV19 to TRBJ1-2; TRBD1 matches 7 bases. The trim removed 5 bases at V and 2 bases at J, leaving 2 bases unmatched. This CDR3 spans 13 amino acids. CDR1 and CDR2 (germline): LNHDA, SQIVND (reference sequence). The chain's CDR3 is CASSPGQNYGYTF. The CDR3 DNA reads as TGTGCCAGTAGTCCGGGACAGAACTATGGCTACACCTTC.

The V call is TRBV11-2, the J call TRBJ2-5; 10 bases match TRBD2. V dropped 5 bases and J dropped 2; count of bases not matched to a gene: 8. CDR3 length: 16 residues. The germline V gene has CDR1 SGHAT and CDR2 FQNNGV. The CDR3 region is CASSTGLAAKQETQYF. CDR3 DNA: TGTGCCAGCAGCACCGGACTAGCGGCGAAACAAGAGACCCAGTACTTC. The full variable domain, its missing parts supplied by reference TRBV11-2 and TRBJ2-5, is EAGVAQSPRYKIIEKRQSVAFWCNPISGHATLYWYQQILGQGPKLLIQFQNNGVVDDSQLPKDRFSAERLKGVDSTLKIQPAKLEDSAVYLCASSTGLAAKQETQYFGPGTRLLVL.

V usage is TRBV18 and J usage is TRBJ2-7; the match to TRBD1 covers 7 bases. Germline loops: CDR1 KGHSH, CDR2 LQKENI. Losses at the gene ends were 4 bases for V and 5 bases for J; bases not matched to a gene: 8. The length of the CDR3 is 14 residues. The CDR3 sequence: CASSRATGFNEQYF. The CDR3 nucleotides are TGTGCCAGCTCACGGGCGACAGGGTTTAACGAGCAGTACTTC. The whole variable domain, remainder taken from reference TRBV18 and TRBJ2-7, is NAGVMQNPRHLVRRRGQEARLRCSPMKGHSHVYWYRQLPEEGLKFMVYLQKENIIDESGMPKERFSAEFPKEGPSILRIQQVVRGDSAAYFCASSRATGFNEQYFGPGTRLTVT.

This chain joins TRBV10-3 and TRBJ2-3, with 7 bases fitting TRBD1. Germline V gene lookup returns CDR1 ENHRY and CDR2 SYGVKD. J lost 4 bases, V lost 3 bases, and 4 bases had no gene match. CDR3 length: 14 residues. The DNA for the CDR3 is TGTGCCATCAGTGATAAAACAGGGGCAGATACGCAGTATTTT. Its translation is CAISDKTGADTQYF.

The CDR3 DNA reads as TGTGCCAGCAGGACAGGGGGTCCCCAAGAGACCCAGTACTTC. It codes for CASRTGGPQETQYF. This rearrangement joins TRBV28 to TRBJ2-5; the match to TRBD1 covers 9 bases. Germline V gene data show CDR1 as MDHEN and CDR2 as SYDVKM. The CDR3 runs to 14 residues. The V gene end was trimmed by 6 bases and the J gene end by 1 base; junction bases not matched to a gene: 3.

A single count supports this clone. The chain couples TRBV5-5 to TRBJ1-6, with D tentatively TRBD1 (5 bases). V gave up 5 bases and J gave up 3 bases, with 15 bases separating them. This CDR3 has 16 amino acids. Germline V lookup: CDR1 SGHKS, CDR2 YYEKEE (reference sequence). The CDR3, as DNA: TGTGCCAGCAGTCCTGCGGGGCATGACTATAATTCACCCCTCCACTTT. As protein: CASSPAGHDYNSPLHF. The full variable domain, its missing parts supplied by reference TRBV5-5 and TRBJ1-6, is DAGVTQSPTHLIKTRGQQVTLRCSPISGHKSVSWYQQVLGQGPQFIFQYYEKEERGRGNFPDRFSARQFPNYSSELNVNALLLGDSALYLCASSPAGHDYNSPLHFGNGTRLTVT.

The chain joins TRBV2 to TRBJ2-1; the match to TRBD1 covers 9 bases. CDR3 length: 16 amino acids. The V segment lost 6 bases and the J segment 3 bases; nucleotides outside the gene matches: 9. Germline V gene sequence: CDR1 SNHLY, CDR2 FYNNEI. In nucleotides, the CDR3 is TGTGCCAGCAGGGGGTATACGGGACAGGGCTACAATGAGCAGTTCTTC. Amino acid sequence: CASRGYTGQGYNEQFF.

This clone was picked up one time. This chain uses TRBV19 with TRBJ2-2; D may be TRBD1 (5 bases). Germline V lookup: CDR1 LNHDA, CDR2 SQIVND (reference sequence). Trimming cost V 5 bases and J 4 bases, with 14 bases left between them. This CDR3 spans 15 amino acids. CDR3 residues: CASSSQGLGTGELFF. DNA of the CDR3: TGTGCCAGTAGTTCCCAGGGTCTAGGCACCGGGGAGCTGTTTTTT.

This chain links TRBV5-5 with TRBJ2-2; possibly TRBD2 for D (5 bases). Per germline, CDR1 SGHKS and CDR2 YYEKEE (reference sequence). The V end lost 6 bases, the J end lost 7 bases, and 13 bases lay between the germline ends. The CDR3 is 13 amino acids. The CDR3 DNA follows: TGTGCCAGCACCCCCGAGGGCTTCGGGGAGCTGTTTTTT. It translates to CASTPEGFGELFF. Full variable domain (missing parts from reference TRBV5-5 and TRBJ2-2): DAGVTQSPTHLIKTRGQQVTLRCSPISGHKSVSWYQQVLGQGPQFIFQYYEKEERGRGNFPDRFSARQFPNYSSELNVNALLLGDSALYLCASTPEGFGELFFGEGSRLTVL.

The gene calls are TRBV5-5 and TRBJ1-1, with TRBD1 identical over 7 bases. CDR1 is SGHKS, CDR2 YYEKEE, per germline (reference sequence). The CDR3 is 14 residues long. Trimming took 5 bases from V and 1 from J; bases not matched to a gene: 5. The CDR3 DNA sequence: TGTGCCAGCAGGGTGGCAGGGGGGAACACTGAAGCTTTCTTT. Its translation is CASRVAGGNTEAFF.

This rearrangement joins TRBV5-6 to TRBJ1-1; a weak D match, TRBD1 (5 bases). Looked up from germline, CDR1 is SGHDT and CDR2 is YYEEEE. The CDR3 contains 15 residues. Trimming shortened V by 0 bases and J by 1 base, and 10 bases separated the two germline ends. The CDR3 nucleotides read TGTGCCAGCAGCTTGGACAGGTTTAAGAACACTGAAGCTTTCTTT. Protein: CASSLDRFKNTEAFF.

The J gene is TRBJ2-5, the V gene TRBV5-1; 7 bases align to TRBD1. Germline-derived CDR1 and CDR2 are SGHRS and YFSETQ. The CDR3 consists of 13 residues. V gave up 4 bases and J gave up 6 bases; unmatched junction bases: 6. The CDR3: CASSLARGQTQYF. The DNA of the CDR3 is TGCGCCAGCAGCCTAGCTAGGGGGCAGACCCAGTACTTC.

The chain uses TRBV21-1 and TRBJ2-3; the D segment call TRBD1 is taken from the table without a DNA check. TRBV21-1 is flagged as a pseudogene. The CDR3 sequence is 15 residues long. The chain's CDR3 is CASSKETASTDTQYF. The CDR3 nucleotides are TGTGCCAGCAGCAAAGAGACAGCTAGCACAGATACGCAGTATTTT.

The V and J genes are TRBV19 and TRBJ1-6; TRBD1 agrees at 10 bases. The germline V gene has CDR1 LNHDA and CDR2 SQIVND (reference sequence). CDR3 size: 14 residues. Trimming took 9 bases from V and 9 from J; bases not matched to a gene: 8. The CDR3 sequence: CASGTGERSSPLHF. CDR3 coding DNA: TGTGCCAGCGGGACAGGGGAGAGGAGTTCACCCCTCCACTTT.

The CDR3 region is CATGLTDTQYF. The CDR3 DNA follows: TGTGCCACTGGACTCACAGATACGCAGTATTTT. V usage is TRBV24-1 and J usage is TRBJ2-3; D is possibly TRBD2 (5 bases). The length of the CDR3 is 11 residues. Trimming pared 10 bases from V and 2 bases from J, leaving 6 bases between. The V gene's germline CDR1 is KGHDR and CDR2 SFDVKD.

The chain combines TRBV18 with TRBJ1-1; unclear D gene. The CDR3 runs 13 residues. In germline, CDR1 is KGHSH, CDR2 LQKENI. Between the trimmed V and J ends, which lost 3 bases and 3 bases, there was a span of 8 bases. DNA for the CDR3: TGTGCCAGCTCACCCAGTGCGGACACTGAAGCTTTCTTT. Translation gives CASSPSADTEAFF. Full variable domain (remainder filled in from reference TRBV18 and TRBJ1-1): NAGVMQNPRHLVRRRGQEARLRCSPMKGHSHVYWYRQLPEEGLKFMVYLQKENIIDESGMPKERFSAEFPKEGPSILRIQQVVRGDSAAYFCASSPSADTEAFFGQGTRLTVV.

This sequence joins TRBV10-2 and TRBJ2-1; 8 bases line up with TRBD2. The CDR3 has 15 amino acids. The germline V gene encodes CDR1 WSHSY and CDR2 SAAADI. The V segment lost 1 base and the J segment 7 bases; nucleotides outside the gene matches: 6. For the CDR3, the DNA is TGCGCCAGCAGTGAGTACGGGGGGGCCACAAATGAGCAGTTCTTC. Its protein is CASSEYGGATNEQFF.

A single count supports this clone. The chain uses TRBV24-1 and TRBJ2-3; 8 bases fit TRBD2. V lost 4 bases to trimming and J lost 1 base; unmatched junction nucleotides: 9. The CDR3 spans 17 residues. CDR1 KGHDR and CDR2 SFDVKD come from the germline V gene. The CDR3 nucleotides read TGTGCCACCAGTGACCCAATCGCCGGGGGGGGCACAGATACGCAGTATTTT. It specifies CATSDPIAGGGTDTQYF.